The 12 T cell receptor beta chains reported below all come from one sample, sequenced in a study of technical replicates of blood from a few donors. Libraries were prepared by immunoSEQ multiplex PCR; TCRdb keeps only in-frame clonotypes and omits some of them. The sample carries 58,000 or so clones, 86% recorded once. Specimen: PBMCs. These receptors were obtained from a human donor in good health. Some clones in this sample may be carry-over from other donors' samples.

This clone turned up a few times. The V call is TRBV29-1, the J call TRBJ1-1; 9 bases fit TRBD1. J lost 4 bases, V lost 6 bases, and 9 bases had no gene match. Looked up from germline, CDR1 is SQVTM and CDR2 is ANQGSEA. The CDR3 totals 14 residues. CDR3 sequence: CSVATGTGITEAFF. CDR3 bases: TGCAGCGTCGCCACGGGGACAGGGATCACTGAAGCTTTCTTT.

The genes are TRBV18 and TRBJ2-5, with 8 bases that match TRBD1. The CDR3 totals 15 residues. Germline V CDR1 and CDR2: KGHSH, LQKENI. V shed 1 base and J 3 bases; nucleotides not matched to a gene: 4. CDR3 DNA: TGTGCCAGCTCACCACTACAGACAGGGGAAGAGACCCAGTACTTC. Its protein is CASSPLQTGEETQYF.

The chain uses TRBV2 and TRBJ2-1; D may be TRBD1 (6 bases). Looked up from germline, CDR1 is SNHLY and CDR2 is FYNNEI. This CDR3 spans 12 amino acids. V was trimmed by 6 bases and J by 9 bases, leaving 12 bases between them. The CDR3 reads CASRTDSREQFF. The CDR3 DNA reads as TGTGCCAGCAGAACGGACAGCCGTGAGCAGTTCTTC.

Points on this clone: One end of the junction is discordant with germline, which a read error may explain. The chain employs TRBV7-9 and TRBJ2-7; 7 bases match TRBD1. The V gene's germline CDR1 is SEHNR and CDR2 FQNEAQ (reference sequence). The CDR3 contains 12 residues. CDR3 region: CASNLQGNEQYF. The CDR3 DNA follows: TGTGCCAGCAACTTACAGGGGAACGAGCAGTACTTC.

The rearrangement links TRBV23-1 to TRBJ1-5, with no clear D. TRBV23-1 belongs to the ORF category, with a function that is uncertain. The CDR3 consists of 16 residues. The V and J ends lost 2 bases and 0 bases respectively, with 11 bases between them. This CDR3 reads CASSQMPGVSNQPQHF. In DNA form, the CDR3 reads TGCGCCAGCAGTCAAATGCCGGGAGTTAGCAATCAGCCCCAGCATTTT.

This clone has only one observation. This chain links TRBV5-1 with TRBJ2-7, with D possibly being TRBD1 (6 bases). The V end was cut by 2 bases, the J end by 5 bases, with 14 bases between. The CDR3 totals 14 residues. Germline values: CDR1 SGHRS, CDR2 YFSETQ. The chain's CDR3 is CASSLSGVPNEQYF. The DNA of the CDR3 is TGCGCCAGCAGCTTATCAGGGGTCCCCAACGAGCAGTACTTC.

There are a few counts of this clone. The chain combines TRBV2 with TRBJ2-7, with TRBD2 identical over 7 bases. Per germline, CDR1 SNHLY and CDR2 FYNNEI. This CDR3 has 10 amino acids. J lost 7 bases, V lost 8 bases, and 2 bases had no gene match. In DNA form, the CDR3 reads TGTGCCAGCGCGCGGGGGGAGCAGTACTTC. Translating it yields CASARGEQYF.

The chain recombines TRBV6-6 with TRBJ1-5; a weak D match, TRBD1 (6 bases). CDR1 and CDR2 (germline): MNHNY, SVGAGI (reference sequence). V lost 5 bases and J 3 bases, leaving 11 bases between the germline ends. This CDR3 is 14 amino acids long. In nucleotides, the CDR3 is TGTGCCAGCAGTGGAGGACAGATCAATCAGCCCCAGCATTTT. Amino acids: CASSGGQINQPQHF.

The V and J genes are TRBV4-3 and TRBJ1-3, with D unresolved. Looked up from germline, CDR1 is LGHNA and CDR2 is YSLEER. Trimming cost V 0 bases and J 5 bases, with 17 bases left between them. The CDR3 consists of 17 residues. The CDR3 DNA sequence: TGCGCCAGCAGCCAAGATTTGGTAGGGAGTTCCAGAAACACCATATATTTT. Encoded protein: CASSQDLVGSSRNTIYF.

This clone was seen just once. The CDR3: CAISEQQQNTEAFF. The CDR3 coding sequence is TGTGCCATCAGTGAGCAACAGCAGAACACTGAAGCTTTCTTT. This rearrangement joins TRBV10-3 to TRBJ1-1; D not certain. Germline CDR1 and CDR2: ENHRY and SYGVKD. The germline V and J ends were trimmed by 2 bases and 1 base, with 8 bases remaining between them. This CDR3 region has 14 residues.

The chain is built from TRBV18 and TRBJ2-2, with D possibly TRBD1 on 6 matching bases. The CDR3 is 13 residues long. V dropped 3 bases and J dropped 5 bases, with 7 bases sitting between them. The germline gives CDR1 KGHSH, CDR2 LQKENI. The CDR3 reads CASSPGQTGELFF. The CDR3 nucleotides read TGTGCCAGCTCACCCGGACAGACCGGGGAGCTGTTTTTT.

V usage is TRBV4-1 and J usage is TRBJ1-2; D remains unclear. The CDR3 loop spans 14 amino acids. The V end was cut by 4 bases, the J end by 4 bases, with 13 bases between. CDR1 and CDR2 from the germline V gene are MGHRA and YSYEKL. The DNA for the CDR3 is TGCGCCAGCAGCCCGTTCAACGCGGGCTATGGCTACACCTTC. It codes for CASSPFNAGYGYTF.